This T cell receptor beta chain is from a study of T cells in tuberculosis. After thawing and overnight rest, PBMC were stained with GMM-loaded CD1B tetramer, viability dye and anti-CD3 for sorting. C32 glucose monomycolate from Rhodococcus equi was loaded onto the CD1B tetramers. PBMC for tetramer sorting were first depleted of CD14-expressing monocytes. Profiling relied on immunoSEQ multiplex PCR, and the TCRdb table lists in-frame clones only, not all of them. The repertoire holds 80,000 to 100,000 clones, with approximately 91% as singletons. The clonotype originates from an adult woman with latent tuberculosis. Sequencing used CD1b-GMM tetramer-negative cells sorted from PBMCs.

CDR3 nucleotides: TGTGCCAGCAGACGCGCCGGGACTAGCGGGGGGGCCGAGCAGTTCTTC. Its translation: CASRRAGTSGGAEQFF. The V call is TRBV5-4, the J call TRBJ2-1, with 16 bases matching TRBD2. The CDR3 consists of 16 residues. Germline V gene data show CDR1 as SGHNT and CDR2 as YYREEE (reference sequence). V dropped 5 bases and J dropped 10; count of bases not matched to a gene: 9.